These 26 T cell receptor beta chains came from one sample sequenced in a study of OX40 agonist ivuxolimab in advanced cancers. The repertoire was sequenced with immunoSEQ multiplex PCR; TCRdb's copy has only in-frame clones and lacks some. The sample lists roughly 48,000 clones; 70% to 90% were seen once. Here the sequenced sample was CD4+ or CD8+ T cells sorted from blood, taken in a trial of the OX40 agonist ivuxolimab. These receptors were obtained from an adult with an advanced solid tumor such as melanoma, head and neck, liver or kidney cancer.

This clone was seen a few times. The J gene is TRBJ2-5, the V gene TRBV9; possibly TRBD2 for D (6 bases). The length of the CDR3 is 14 residues. Germline V gene sequence: CDR1 SGDLS, CDR2 YYNGEE. The V end lost 3 bases, the J end lost 2 bases, and 11 bases lay between the germline ends. CDR3 protein: CASSEGRRQETQYF. The CDR3 region has the DNA TGTGCCAGCAGCGAAGGGAGGAGGCAAGAGACCCAGTACTTC.

V usage is TRBV6-1 and J usage is TRBJ2-1; D ambiguous. Trimming left V 4 bases short and J 0 bases short, with 10 bases between. CDR3 size: 15 residues. Per the germline V gene, CDR1 is MNHNS and CDR2 is SASEGT. This CDR3 is CASSGTVNSYNEQFF. Written as DNA, the CDR3 is TGTGCCAGCAGTGGTACAGTGAACTCCTACAATGAGCAGTTCTTC.

The V gene is TRBV5-4, the J gene TRBJ2-5; D may match TRBD1 or TRBD2 (7 bases each). Germline lookup yields CDR1 SGHNT and CDR2 YYREEE (reference sequence). Trimming stripped 4 bases from V and 5 bases from J, with 21 bases between. The CDR3 sequence is 16 residues long. The CDR3 protein is CASSPTGRGLLETQYF. The CDR3 nucleotides read TGTGCCAGCAGCCCGACAGGGAGGGGGCTTTTGGAGACCCAGTACTTC.

The V call is TRBV6-5, the J call TRBJ2-2; 7 bases are shared with TRBD2. CDR1 is MNHEY, CDR2 SVGAGI, per germline. This CDR3 region has 15 residues. Trimming took 7 bases from V and 5 from J; bases not matched to a gene: 10. The CDR3 DNA follows: TGTGCCAGCAACCCGGGGGGAGGGGCGACCGGGGAGCTGTTTTTT. It codes for CASNPGGGATGELFF.

The chain carries TRBV7-9 and TRBJ1-1; D is undetermined. The CDR3 has 15 residues. V lost 5 bases, J lost 0 bases, and 13 bases lay in between. The germline CDR1 and CDR2 sequences are SEHNR and FQNEAQ (reference sequence). Here the CDR3 reads CASSLYRTVNTEAFF. For the CDR3, the DNA is TGTGCCAGCAGCCTCTACCGGACGGTGAACACTGAAGCTTTCTTT.

This clone appeared once. The CDR3 sequence is CASSTRENEQFF. The CDR3 nucleotides read TGTGCCAGCAGCACCAGGGAAAATGAGCAGTTCTTC. This chain joins TRBV7-9 and TRBJ2-1; the D gene is possibly TRBD1 (5 bases). V lost 5 bases, J lost 7 bases, and 9 bases lay in between. Germline V gives CDR1 SEHNR, CDR2 FQNEAQ (reference sequence). The CDR3 runs to 12 residues.

The chain joins TRBV28 to TRBJ1-4, with TRBD1 as a possible D gene (6 bases). V lost 6 bases and J lost 11, with 19 bases in between. This CDR3 has 14 amino acids. The germline CDR1 and CDR2 sequences are MDHEN and SYDVKM. The CDR3 is CASSLAGGRYKLFF. Written as DNA, the CDR3 is TGTGCCAGCAGCTTAGCCGGGGGGCGATACAAACTGTTTTTT.

CDR3 nucleotides: TGTGCCAGCAGCCGGACTAGCGGAAGGAACACCGGGGAGCTGTTTTTT. Protein: CASSRTSGRNTGELFF. J is TRBJ2-2 and V is TRBV7-6, with TRBD2 matching over 10 bases. Germline loops: CDR1 SGHVS, CDR2 FNYEAQ. The V and J ends lost 5 bases and 1 base, in that order; junction bases with no gene match: 4. This CDR3 is 16 amino acids long.

The chain employs TRBV7-9 and TRBJ1-1, with a tentative D call TRBD1 (6 bases). The V end was cut by 1 base, the J end by 5 bases, with 11 bases between. The CDR3 extends over 14 amino acids. The germline CDR1 and CDR2 sequences are SEHNR and FQNEAQ (reference sequence). CDR3 amino acids: CASSLGGQGTEAFF. For the CDR3, the DNA is TGTGCCAGCAGCTTAGGGGGGCAGGGGACTGAAGCTTTCTTT.

The rearrangement links TRBV7-2 to TRBJ1-2; D is unclear. Germline CDR1 is SGHTA and CDR2 is FQGNSA. V was clipped by 5 bases and J by 4 bases, with 8 bases between them. The CDR3 length is 12 residues. The CDR3: CASSPNSYGYTF. CDR3 nucleotides: TGTGCCAGCAGCCCTAACAGCTATGGCTACACCTTC.

This chain links TRBV6-1 with TRBJ2-1, with TRBD2 matching 9 bases. The CDR3 runs to 14 residues. Trimming took 7 bases from V and 2 from J; bases not matched to a gene: 3. Germline values: CDR1 MNHNS, CDR2 SASEGT. CDR3 protein: CASTRLAAYNEQFF. The CDR3 coding sequence is TGTGCCAGCACCAGACTAGCGGCCTACAATGAGCAGTTCTTC.

This clone was observed once. This chain joins TRBV6-6 and TRBJ2-3, with 8 bases lining up with TRBD2. Per germline, CDR1 MNHNY and CDR2 SVGAGI (reference sequence). The CDR3 runs 13 residues. V was clipped by 6 bases and J by 5 bases; unmatched bases: 4. The CDR3 DNA sequence: TGTGCCAGCAGGGCGGGAGGAGAAGATACGCAGTATTTT. Translating it yields CASRAGGEDTQYF.

This rearrangement joins TRBV5-1 to TRBJ2-6; D is ambiguous. Germline loops: CDR1 SGHRS, CDR2 YFSETQ. This CDR3 spans 16 amino acids. Trimming took 4 bases from V and 0 from J, leaving 11 bases between them. This CDR3 is CASSRGRPSGANVLTF. DNA of the CDR3: TGCGCCAGCAGCCGAGGACGACCCTCTGGGGCCAACGTCCTGACTTTC.

The chain couples TRBV11-2 to TRBJ2-5; 15 bases map to TRBD2. J gave up 5 bases and V 5 bases, and 9 bases lay outside the gene matches. The CDR3 totals 17 residues. CDR1 is SGHAT and CDR2 is FQNNGV in the germline V gene. CDR3 coding DNA: TGTGCCAGCAGCCCCACCGCCGGGACTAGCGGGAGGGAGACCCAGTACTTC. Translating it yields CASSPTAGTSGRETQYF.

This chain joins TRBV4-2 and TRBJ2-3; D unclear. The CDR3 covers 15 residues. V dropped 1 base and J dropped 0 bases, with 8 bases sitting between them. Germline assignment: CDR1 LGHNA and CDR2 YNFKEQ. This chain's CDR3 is CASSQVAESTDTQYF. The CDR3 DNA reads TGTGCCAGCAGCCAAGTTGCGGAGAGCACAGATACGCAGTATTTT.

This clone was found once. This chain uses TRBV1 with TRBJ2-4; the D call TRBD1 from the table was never checked on the DNA. TRBV1 is listed as a pseudogene. This CDR3 has 16 residues. CDR3 DNA sequence: TGCACCAGCAGCCAAGTGGAGACAGGGGTCAGAAACATTCAGTACTTC. Its protein is CTSSQVETGVRNIQYF.

The rearrangement joins TRBV6-6 to TRBJ1-2; 7 nucleotides agree with TRBD1. This CDR3 is 14 amino acids long. Trimming at V came to 5 bases and at J to 5 bases, leaving 8 bases not matched to a gene. The germline gives CDR1 MNHNY, CDR2 SVGAGI (reference sequence). CDR3 nucleotides: TGTGCCAGCAGTAGGGACAGCGGCGTTTATGGCTACACCTTC. Translating gives CASSRDSGVYGYTF.

The chain uses TRBV4-1 and TRBJ2-3; 8 bases align to TRBD2. The CDR3 is made up of 15 amino acids. Looked up from germline, CDR1 is MGHRA and CDR2 is YSYEKL. V shed 6 bases and J 3 bases; nucleotides not matched to a gene: 8. DNA of the CDR3: TGCGCCAGCAGACGAGCGGGAGAAGGGACAGATACGCAGTATTTT. This translates into CASRRAGEGTDTQYF.

The chain has TRBV10-2 and TRBJ1-2; no clear D gene. CDR3 length: 13 residues. Trimming took 11 bases from V and 5 from J, leaving 18 bases between them. Germline V gives CDR1 WSHSY, CDR2 SAAADI. The CDR3 bases are TGCGCCGGAATGGGCAGCGGATCGTATGGCTACACCTTC. It encodes CAGMGSGSYGYTF.

Here the CDR3 DNA reads TGCGCCAGTGCCGGGACTAGCGGGAGTACCTACAATGAGCAGTTCTTC. Its translation: CASAGTSGSTYNEQFF. V usage is TRBV10-2 and J usage is TRBJ2-1, with 14 bases aligning to TRBD2. Germline CDR1 and CDR2: WSHSY and SAAADI. The CDR3 length is 16 residues. With V trimmed by 9 bases and J by 2 bases, 6 bases remained unmatched.

This chain joins TRBV6-1 and TRBJ2-2; 9 nucleotides agree with TRBD1. The V gene end was trimmed by 6 bases and the J gene end by 5 bases; junction bases not matched to a gene: 4. Per germline, CDR1 MNHNS and CDR2 SASEGT. This CDR3 has 14 residues. CDR3 nucleotides: TGTGCCAGCAGGGGGACAGGGACGACCGGGGAGCTGTTTTTT. As protein: CASRGTGTTGELFF.

The chain recombines TRBV7-9 with TRBJ1-3; 8 bases map to TRBD1. V lost 5 bases, J lost 2 bases, and 2 bases stayed unmatched. CDR1 and CDR2 (germline): SEHNR, FQNEAQ (reference sequence). The CDR3 runs 14 residues. The CDR3, as DNA: TGTGCCAGCAGCCCGACAGGGGCTGGAAACACCATATATTTT. Translated: CASSPTGAGNTIYF. Supplemented by reference TRBV7-9 and TRBJ1-3, the full variable domain reads DTGVSQNPRHKITKRGQNVTFRCDPISEHNRLYWYRQTLGQGPEFLTYFQNEAQLEKSRLLSDRFSAERPKGSFSTLEIQRTEQGDSAMYLCASSPTGAGNTIYFGEGSWLTVV.

The V call is TRBV5-6, the J call TRBJ2-3, with unresolved D. Trimming took off 1 base at V and 1 base at J, with 4 bases between the two ends. This CDR3 region has 13 residues. Germline loops: CDR1 SGHDT, CDR2 YYEEEE. Here the CDR3 DNA reads TGTGCCAGCAGCTTGCAGGGCACAGATACGCAGTATTTT. Protein: CASSLQGTDTQYF.

The chain links TRBV11-3 to TRBJ2-3; no reliable D call. This CDR3 has 14 residues. From germline, CDR1 is SGHNT and CDR2 YENEEA. Trimming took off 5 bases at V and 6 bases at J, with 15 bases between the two ends. CDR3 coding DNA: TGTGCCAGCAGCGCAACGGCCGGGTCGGATACGCAGTATTTT. Translating it yields CASSATAGSDTQYF.

This clone was observed a few times. The gene calls are TRBV29-1 and TRBJ2-7; D uncertain. The CDR3 runs to 12 residues. The germline CDR1 and CDR2 sequences are SQVTM and ANQGSEA. Trimming removed 0 bases at V and 9 bases at J, with 12 bases between. The CDR3: CSVEDGDTAQYF. CDR3 coding DNA: TGCAGCGTTGAAGACGGCGATACGGCGCAGTACTTC.

This clone was recorded a few times. The DNA of the CDR3 is TGTGCCAGGGCTATTATACTTCTACATTTTCGGGAGACCCAGTACTTC. This codes for CARAIILLHFRETQYF. This chain uses TRBV21-1 with TRBJ2-5. TRBV21-1 constitutes a pseudogene. This CDR3 region has 16 residues.